This TCR beta chain was sequenced during a study of blood T cells in healthy people across ages. The J segment lost 7 bases and the V segment lost 5 bases, leaving 9 bases of the junction unmatched. The CDR3 consists of 15 residues. The second PCR ran about 7 to 12 cycles with a sample-barcoded 5' primer and J-beta primers. TCRdb re-called the 5' RACE reads through MiXCR, storing one row per CDR3 protein. The data contain approximately 940,000 distinct CDR3 sequences, roughly 50% of them singletons. The gene calls are TRBV12-3 or TRBV12-4 and TRBJ2-2, with TRBD1 identical over 8 bases. This sequence originates from a man aged 25-40 years in good health. Sequenced: blood. The CDR3 is CASSLAGTGRGELFF. DNA of the CDR3: TGTGCCAGCAGTCTTGCCGGGACAGGTCGCGGGGAGCTGTTTTTT.